The next 23 T cell receptor delta chains were all read from a single sample in a study of γδ T cells in repeated Plasmodium falciparum infection. TCRdb redid clone calling on the multiplex PCR reads using CATT. The repertoire includes approximately 90,000 delta-chain clones, 0.85% to 1% of them detected once, and 9.6% sits in the top ten. Bulk repertoires came from Vgamma9/Vdelta2+ or Vdelta2-negative gammadelta T cells flow-sorted from PBMC. Sequences were obtained from gamma-delta T cells from blood. The source is a pool of human donors (malaria-infected and uninfected, not separated).

On this clone itself: The TCRdb protein comes from a much larger clone and disagrees with this DNA's translation at residue 3, likely due to a read error; the protein given here is derived from the DNA. The sample holds other DNA sequences that translate to the same CDR3. The J gene is TRDJ1, the V gene TRDV1, with 13 nucleotides matching TRDD3. The CDR3 length is 19 residues. In germline, CDR1 is TSWWSYY, CDR2 QGS. This chain's CDR3 is CAPGEIRYWGIRPTDKLIF. As DNA, the CDR3 is TGTGCTCCTGGGGAAATCCGGTACTGGGGGATACGGCCTACCGATAAACTCATCTTT.

A remark on this clone: The protein in TCRdb stems from a much larger clone and differs at residue 3 from this DNA's translation, likely a read error; here the protein is translated from the DNA. CDR3 bases: TGTGCCTTTGACACGAAGTACTACCAGCCGATGTACACCGATAAACTCATCTTT. It yields the protein CAFDTKYYQPMYTDKLIF. This rearrangement joins TRDV2 to TRDJ1; D remains ambiguous. Looked up from germline, CDR1 is GEAIGNYY and CDR2 is EKD. The CDR3 consists of 18 residues.

This clone was seen many times. The same CDR3 also results from other DNA sequences found in this sample. The genes are TRDV1 and TRDJ1, with TRDD3 matching over 12 bases. CDR3 size: 26 residues. Germline V gives CDR1 TSWWSYY, CDR2 QGS. The V segment lost 3 bases and the J segment 0 bases; nucleotides outside the gene matches: 32. The CDR3 sequence: CALGDGFYSYVNLLGDTVQHTDKLIF. The CDR3 bases are TGTGCTCTTGGGGACGGATTTTATTCCTACGTGAACCTACTGGGGGATACTGTGCAGCACACCGATAAACTCATCTTT.

About this clone itself: This DNA's translation differs at residue 4 from TCRdb's protein, which comes from a much larger clone; a read error is likely, and the protein shown is translated from the DNA. The gene calls are TRDV2 and TRDJ1; 11 bases align to TRDD3. Germline values: CDR1 GEAIGNYY, CDR2 EKD. V lost 4 bases to trimming and J lost 3 bases; unmatched junction nucleotides: 15. CDR3 length equals 18 residues. DNA of the CDR3: TGTGCCTGTGAACCTCGGAGTGGGGGATACGGTTGGGCCGATAAACTCATCTTT. Protein sequence: CACEPRSGGYGWADKLIF.

This clone has only a few counts. TCRdb's protein for this DNA is that of a much larger clone and differs from the translation at residue 15, likely a read error; the protein shown is the DNA translation. V usage is TRDV1 and J usage is TRDJ1, with 8 bases that match TRDD3. Germline matching of the DNA provided the J gene here, since TCRdb leaves it blank. Germline values: CDR1 TSWWSYY, CDR2 QGS. CDR3 length equals 24 residues. J was trimmed by 1 base and V by 5 bases; bases with no gene match: 33. As DNA, the CDR3 is TGTGCTCTTGGGCCTCCTCGCCGATTTCGGGGATACTGGGGGGCGAGGGTGGGCACCGATAAACTCATCTTT. It encodes CALGPPRRFRGYWGARVGTDKLIF.

Note on this clone: A read error is likely here: a far larger clone is one base away. Other DNA sequences in this sample translate to the same CDR3. The J gene is TRDJ1, the V gene TRDV1; a possible D gene is TRDD3 (6 bases). No J gene is reported in TCRdb; it was inferred here by comparing the DNA with germline. In germline, CDR1 is TSWWSYY, CDR2 QGS. This CDR3 is 19 amino acids long. The CDR3, as DNA: TGTGCTCTCGGGGAATGGGGTTTACTTTCGGATACTTCAACTAACAAACTCATCTTT. Translating gives CALGEWGLLSDTSTNKLIF.

Worth noting for this clone: A far bigger clonotype differs at one base, so this is likely a read error. At the DNA level, this CDR3 is encoded by other sequences in the same sample as well. V and J are TRDV1 and TRDJ1; possibly TRDD3 for D (5 bases). TCRdb supplies no J gene; here it was assigned by aligning the nucleotide sequence to germline. There are 15 residues in the CDR3. CDR1 and CDR2 from the germline V gene are TSWWSYY and QGS. The V end was cut by 9 bases, the J end by 2 bases, with 19 bases between. The CDR3 here is CALDGYWKFTDKLIF. The DNA for the CDR3 is TGTGCTCTCGACGGGTACTGGAAGTTTACCGATAAACTCATCTTT.

A note on this clone: The protein in TCRdb stems from a much larger clone and differs at residue 7 from this DNA's translation, likely a read error; here the protein is translated from the DNA. The V gene is TRDV1, the J gene TRDJ1; 7 bases are a match to TRDD3. The CDR3 runs 20 residues. Germline V gives CDR1 TSWWSYY, CDR2 QGS. J was trimmed by 0 bases and V by 2 bases; bases with no gene match: 18. CDR3 coding DNA: TGTGCTCTTGGGGAAAGAGAATCCGGGGTGGGGGACCTGTACACCGATAAACTCATCTTT. The encoded protein is CALGERESGVGDLYTDKLIF.

On this clone itself: This DNA's translation and the protein TCRdb lists, from a much larger clone, do not match at residue 5, likely due to a read error; the protein shown is translated from the DNA. The V gene is TRDV2, the J gene TRDJ1, with TRDD3 identical over 9 bases. TCRdb supplies no J gene; here it was assigned by aligning the nucleotide sequence to germline. The trim removed 3 bases at V and 0 bases at J, leaving 25 bases unmatched. The CDR3 has 22 amino acids. Germline CDR1 GEAIGNYY, CDR2 EKD. The CDR3 spells CACDGITTLTGGPLSYTDKLIF. CDR3 in DNA: TGTGCCTGTGACGGAATTACAACACTGACTGGGGGACCCTTATCGTACACCGATAAACTCATCTTT.

Turning to this clone: TCRdb records a much larger clone's protein for this DNA, with a difference at residue 6 that likely arises from a read error; the protein given is the translation of the DNA. The rearrangement links TRDV1 to TRDJ1; D remains ambiguous. V was pared by 3 bases and J by 11 bases, with 13 bases between. The germline CDR1 and CDR2 sequences are TSWWSYY and QGS. CDR3 size: 12 residues. DNA for the CDR3: TGTGCTCTTGGGGAGGCCCAGAGTAGGCTCATCTTT. Encoded protein: CALGEAQSRLIF.

Only a few counts were recorded for this clone. The mismatch at residue 15 between this DNA's translation and the TCRdb protein of a much larger clone likely reflects a read error; the protein shown is translated from the DNA. The J gene has no call, while the V gene is TRDV1; the table calls TRDD3, which could not be checked here. This CDR3 spans 16 amino acids. Germline-derived CDR1 and CDR2 are TSWWSYY and QGS. The CDR3 spells CALGEICPPNTDKLTF. As DNA, the CDR3 is TGTGCTCTTGGGGAAATATGCCCGCCAAACACCGATAAACTCACCTTT.

This clone was detected only a few times. TCRdb pairs this DNA with a much larger clone's protein that differs at residue 11, likely a read error; the protein shown was translated from the DNA. The chain uses TRDV1 and TRDJ1, with 11 bases matching TRDD3. The J gene comes from matching the DNA to germline here; TCRdb lacks it. Trimming took 1 base from V and 0 from J; bases not matched to a gene: 25. Looked up from germline, CDR1 is TSWWSYY and CDR2 is QGS. The CDR3 loop spans 24 amino acids. CDR3 in DNA: TGTGCTCTTGGGGAACGACCTACCTCGCTAATTGGGGGATACGCTGCCGGGTACACCGATAAACTCATCTTT. Translating gives CALGERPTSLIGGYAAGYTDKLIF.

In this sample, this clone turned up many times. The same CDR3 can be traced to other DNA sequences in this sample. The chain is built from TRDV1 and TRDJ1, with D possibly TRDD2 on 5 matching bases. The CDR3 is 16 residues long. The germline V and J ends were trimmed by 8 bases and 10 bases, with 29 bases remaining between them. CDR1 and CDR2 (germline): TSWWSYY, QGS. CDR3 sequence reads: CALLIFPTPYVCRLIF. The CDR3 bases are TGTGCTCTTCTGATCTTCCCCACCCCGTACGTATGTAGACTCATCTTT.

As for this clone: This DNA's translation differs at residue 11 from TCRdb's protein, which comes from a much larger clone; a read error is likely, and the protein shown is translated from the DNA. The V call is TRDV2, the J call TRDJ1; 9 nucleotides align to TRDD3. The J gene was not available in TCRdb and was assigned here by matching the DNA to germline segments. The length of the CDR3 is 17 residues. V shed 3 bases, J shed 1 base, and the junction held 11 bases outside the gene matches. Per germline, CDR1 GEAIGNYY and CDR2 EKD. CDR3 amino acids: CACDGGTGGRCTDKLIF. DNA of the CDR3: TGTGCCTGTGACGGAGGTACTGGGGGACGGTGCACCGATAAACTCATCTTT.

This clone was recorded a few times. TCRdb has a much larger clone's protein, which differs at residue 11 from the translation of this DNA, likely because of a read error; what is shown is the protein translated from the DNA. The CDR3 spells CACDTVGDTPRRGAKLIF. CDR3 nucleotides: TGTGCCTGTGACACCGTGGGGGATACACCGAGACGGGGGGCGAAACTCATCTTT. This chain links TRDV2 with TRDJ1; TRDD3 matches at 10 bases. Here the J gene came from matching the DNA to germline, since TCRdb omits it. The CDR3 has 18 amino acids. The V gene end was trimmed by 0 bases and the J gene end by 8 bases; junction bases not matched to a gene: 17. In germline, CDR1 is GEAIGNYY, CDR2 EKD.

This clone was picked up a small number of times. A read error likely explains this, since a far larger clone differs by one base. Other DNA sequences within the sample encode an identical CDR3. V gene TRDV1 combines with J gene TRDJ1; 9 bases align to TRDD3. The J gene, absent from TCRdb, was called here by matching the DNA to germline. Germline CDR1 reads TSWWSYY; CDR2 reads QGS. This CDR3 has 22 residues. CDR3 nucleotides: TGTGCCCTTGGGGAAAGAAGATTGATTCCCTTCCCGACTGGGGGAAACACCGATAAACTCATCTTT. Amino acids: CALGERRLIPFPTGGNTDKLIF.

This clone was recorded a few times. A far more abundant clone sits one base away, making this likely a read error. Different DNA sequences within this sample yield the same CDR3. The chain employs TRDV2 and TRDJ1, with 8 bases matching TRDD3. No J gene was available from TCRdb, and it was assigned here by a germline match of the DNA. CDR3 length: 18 residues. Germline lookup yields CDR1 GEAIGNYY and CDR2 EKD. Here the CDR3 reads CACDLLGGPLEYTDKLIF. Here the CDR3 DNA reads TGTGCCTGTGACTTACTGGGGGGTCCTTTGGAGTACACCGACAAACTCATCTTT.

This clone came up many times. This chain links TRDV1 with TRDJ1, with 7 bases that match TRDD3. J was trimmed by 7 bases and V by 7 bases; bases with no gene match: 15. CDR1 and CDR2 (germline): TSWWSYY, QGS. The CDR3 totals 15 residues. The CDR3 DNA follows: TGTGCTCTTGCGCACGACCCGGGGGATGCGGGTAAACTCATCTTT. This gives the protein CALAHDPGDAGKLIF.

Comments on this clone: For this DNA, TCRdb reports the protein of a much larger clone, which diverges at residue 14, most likely from a read error; the protein presented here is translated directly from the DNA. The V call is TRDV1, the J call TRDJ1, with TRDD3 as a possible D gene (6 bases). TCRdb leaves out the J gene; it was filled in here by matching the DNA to germline. V lost 2 bases and J lost 9, with 31 bases in between. The CDR3 has 19 residues. Germline V gene data show CDR1 as TSWWSYY and CDR2 as QGS. CDR3 nucleotides: TGTGCTCTTGGGGAATTCTCTAAAAGATTCCGTACTGGGCTTAAGGAACTCATCTTT. It is translated as CALGEFSKRFRTGLKELIF.

This clone was detected ten times or more. TCRdb pairs this DNA with a much larger clone's protein that differs at residue 7, likely a read error; the protein shown was translated from the DNA. The chain employs TRDV2 and TRDJ1, with D uncertain. CDR3 length: 16 residues. Germline loops: CDR1 GEAIGNYY, CDR2 EKD. The germline V and J ends were trimmed by 2 bases and 0 bases, with 15 bases remaining between them. For the CDR3, the DNA is TGTGCCTGTGACAAAGGGGCCCTGAAGTACACCGATAAACTCATCTTT. Its protein is CACDKGALKYTDKLIF.

This clone was detected ten times or more. A read error likely explains why the TCRdb protein, taken from a much larger clone, differs from this DNA's translation at residue 3; the protein shown is translated from the DNA. J is TRDJ1 and V is TRDV2; 11 bases are shared with TRDD3. Assignment of the J gene here rests on matching the DNA to germline, because TCRdb gives none. Germline V gene lookup returns CDR1 GEAIGNYY and CDR2 EKD. This CDR3 spans 21 amino acids. For the CDR3, the DNA is TGTGCCCGTGACACCGTTCTACTGGGGGATAAAAGGGGTCGGAGCACCGATAAACTCATCTTT. Amino acid sequence: CARDTVLLGDKRGRSTDKLIF.

This clone has more than one count but fewer than ten. The likely explanation is a read error, given a far larger clone one base away. Other DNA sequences in the same sample also yield this CDR3. V usage is TRDV1 and J usage is TRDJ1; a weak D match, TRDD3 (6 bases). The J gene, absent from TCRdb, was called here by matching the DNA to germline. Germline loops: CDR1 TSWWSYY, CDR2 QGS. Trimming took off 0 bases at V and 8 bases at J, with 43 bases between the two ends. The CDR3 has 24 amino acids. CDR3 bases: TGTGCTCTTGGGGAACTTCGTGGGATCAATTTACTCCCCCCAATCGGCGGTGGGGGCACAAAACTCATCTTT. Protein product: CALGELRGINLLPPIGGGGTKLIF.

Notes on this clone: The protein given by TCRdb reflects a much larger clone and differs at residue 13 from this DNA's translation, likely from a read error; the protein shown is the DNA's translation. The rearrangement uses TRDV2 and TRDJ3, with 10 positions matching TRDD3. No J segment appears in TCRdb, so it was assigned here by matching the sequence to germline. CDR1 GEAIGNYY and CDR2 EKD come from the germline V gene. This CDR3 contains 19 residues. The CDR3 loop reads CACDPGGYQGAWATRQMFF. The CDR3 DNA follows: TGTGCCTGTGACCCTGGGGGATATCAGGGTGCCTGGGCCACCCGACAGATGTTTTTC.